Listed here are 18 T cell receptor beta chains from one sample, sequenced in a study of T cell responses to AZD1222 COVID-19 vaccine listed by TCRdb under 2021. Library preparation was by the immunoSEQ multiplex PCR assay. TCRdb stores this immuneACCESS table with in-frame sequences only. Part of the clones is absent; in the studies checked, under half of the shortfall reflects unresolved V genes, and no reason is known for the rest. The sample includes roughly 120,000 clones, with approximately 90% observed a single time. The ten largest account for 1.5% to 2% of the sample. The time point label, as the study defines it: baseline before first vaccination. The sequencing here drew on peripheral blood, taken on day 0 of AZD1222 vaccination. These receptors all come from an adult in good health.

The chain links TRBV30 to TRBJ2-7; D uncertain. V was clipped by 4 bases and J by 6 bases, with 13 bases between them. Germline V gene data show CDR1 as GTSNPN and CDR2 as SVGIG (reference sequence). The CDR3 has 12 amino acids. The CDR3 loop reads CAWTGTKLEQYF. DNA for the CDR3: TGTGCCTGGACGGGTACGAAACTCGAGCAGTACTTC.

The V gene is TRBV5-8, the J gene TRBJ2-7, with 10 bases identical to TRBD1. V gave up 6 bases and J gave up 6 bases; unmatched junction bases: 9. This CDR3 is built from 14 residues. Germline V lookup: CDR1 SGHTS, CDR2 YDEGEE. CDR3 sequence: CASNGGQGIGEQYF. The CDR3 DNA reads as TGTGCCAGCAATGGGGGACAGGGGATCGGCGAGCAGTACTTC. Supplemented by reference TRBV5-8 and TRBJ2-7, the full variable domain reads EAGVTQSPTHLIKTRGQQATLRCSPISGHTSVYWYQQALGLGLQFLLWYDEGEERNRGNFPPRFSGRQFPNYSSELNVNALELEDSALYLCASNGGQGIGEQYFGPGTRLTVT.

The CDR3 DNA reads TGTGCCAGTAGTAGCGGGGACTGGGATCAGCCCCAGCATTTT. Translation gives CASSSGDWDQPQHF. The chain carries TRBV19 and TRBJ1-5, with D perhaps TRBD1 (5 bases). This CDR3 is 14 amino acids long. CDR1 is LNHDA and CDR2 is SQIVND in the germline V gene (reference sequence). The V end was cut by 4 bases, the J end by 5 bases, with 12 bases between.

The genes are TRBV3-1 (or the pseudogene TRBV3-2) and TRBJ1-4; D is undetermined. The CDR3 extends over 15 amino acids. V was cut by 3 bases and J by 5 bases, with 13 bases left in between. Per the germline V gene, CDR1 is LGHDT and CDR2 is YNNKEL (reference sequence). The DNA of the CDR3 is TGTGCCAGCAGCCACGCGGCACAGCTAAATGAAAAACTGTTTTTT. Translating gives CASSHAAQLNEKLFF.

V usage is TRBV27 and J usage is TRBJ2-3; TRBD2 aligns across 7 bases. CDR3 length: 14 amino acids. Per germline, CDR1 MNHEY and CDR2 SMNVEV (reference sequence). With 2 bases clipped from V and 6 bases from J, the junction kept 5 bases outside the gene matches. The CDR3 loop is CASSLGAGVDTQYF. The CDR3 DNA sequence: TGTGCCAGCAGTTTAGGGGCGGGAGTGGATACGCAGTATTTT.

The chain carries TRBV10-3 and TRBJ1-1; D call uncertain. V lost 0 bases to trimming and J lost 1 base, with 9 bases between them. Germline CDR1 ENHRY, CDR2 SYGVKD. The CDR3 runs to 15 residues. The CDR3 is CAISESAGKNTEAFF. The CDR3 coding sequence is TGTGCCATCAGTGAGTCGGCGGGCAAGAACACTGAAGCTTTCTTT.

The count of this clone is one. The genes are TRBV11-2 and TRBJ2-2; D gene uncertain. V was cut by 7 bases and J by 6 bases, with 12 bases left in between. Germline V gene data show CDR1 as SGHAT and CDR2 as FQNNGV. The CDR3 is made up of 13 amino acids. In DNA, the CDR3 is TGTGCCAGCACCCCCAGTTTGCCCGGGGAGCTGTTTTTT. This translates into CASTPSLPGELFF.

The gene calls are TRBV19 and TRBJ2-3; the match to TRBD1 covers 9 bases. Germline CDR1 LNHDA, CDR2 SQIVND (reference sequence). V was clipped by 5 bases and J by 4 bases; unmatched bases: 10. The CDR3 has 16 amino acids. CDR3 sequence reads: CASSVGQGRLSDTQYF. The CDR3, as DNA: TGTGCCAGTAGTGTGGGACAGGGACGTTTGTCAGATACGCAGTATTTT. The full variable domain, rest sourced from reference TRBV19 and TRBJ2-3, is DGGITQSPKYLFRKEGQNVTLSCEQNLNHDAMYWYRQDPGQGLRLIYYSQIVNDFQKGDIAEGYSVSREKKESFPLTVTSAQKNPTAFYLCASSVGQGRLSDTQYFGPGTRLTVL.

V and J are TRBV7-6 and TRBJ1-3; 7 bases are shared with TRBD1. The CDR3 totals 19 residues. Losses at the gene ends were 3 bases for V and 0 bases for J; bases not matched to a gene: 14. Germline V CDR1 and CDR2: SGHVS, FNYEAQ. The CDR3 reads CASSFLSGQTLNSGNTIYF. CDR3 sequence (DNA): TGTGCCAGCAGCTTCCTATCGGGACAGACACTAAACTCTGGAAACACCATATATTTT.

This clone was recorded once. The CDR3 sequence is CASSYSGTGVLGYTF. CDR3 DNA sequence: TGTGCCAGCAGTTACTCGGGGACAGGGGTTTTAGGCTACACCTTC. The V gene is TRBV6-5, the J gene TRBJ1-2; 10 bases map to TRBD1. The CDR3 has 15 residues. Germline V gives CDR1 MNHEY, CDR2 SVGAGI. V lost 0 bases to trimming and J lost 8 bases; unmatched junction nucleotides: 6.

The sample holds one count of this clone. The chain combines TRBV7-8 with TRBJ1-4; perhaps TRBD1 as D (5 bases). The CDR3 runs to 17 residues. V lost 5 bases and J lost 1, with 17 bases in between. Germline lookup yields CDR1 SGHVS and CDR2 FQNEAQ. This chain's CDR3 is CASSPRRGVRTNEKLFF. CDR3 bases: TGTGCCAGCAGCCCCCGTCGGGGGGTCCGAACTAATGAAAAACTGTTTTTT.

This clone was recorded once. The chain uses TRBV29-1 and TRBJ2-7, with TRBD1 matching over 10 bases. The CDR3 has 16 amino acids. V lost 1 base to trimming and J lost 4 bases; unmatched junction nucleotides: 10. Germline V gene lookup returns CDR1 SQVTM and CDR2 ANQGSEA. CDR3 residues: CSVEGLGTGAEYEQYF. The CDR3 DNA reads as TGCAGCGTTGAAGGGTTGGGGACAGGGGCGGAATACGAGCAGTACTTC.

The V gene is TRBV2, the J gene TRBJ2-7; D perhaps matches TRBD1 (5 bases). Germline CDR1 and CDR2: SNHLY and FYNNEI. Trimming took off 7 bases at V and 9 bases at J, with 13 bases between the two ends. The CDR3 contains 11 residues. CDR3 sequence: CASNQGVGQYF. The CDR3 DNA follows: TGTGCCAGCAACCAAGGGGTGGGGCAGTACTTC.

The chain has TRBV5-1 and TRBJ1-1, with no clear D. Germline V gene data show CDR1 as SGHRS and CDR2 as YFSETQ. This CDR3 has 15 residues. Trimming removed 0 bases from V and 4 bases from J, with 13 bases in between. This CDR3 is CASSLVGLVSTEAFF. DNA of the CDR3: TGCGCCAGCAGCTTGGTGGGATTGGTAAGCACTGAAGCTTTCTTT.

The V and J genes are TRBV7-6 and TRBJ1-2, with 12 nucleotides matching TRBD1. The junction had 3 bases not matched to a gene; V was cut back by 1 base and J by 6 bases. Germline CDR1 is SGHVS and CDR2 is FNYEAQ. The CDR3 runs to 15 residues. CDR3 DNA: TGTGCCAGCAGCTTAGTGGGACAGGGGGCCAATGGCTACACCTTC. Protein sequence: CASSLVGQGANGYTF.

The chain combines TRBV18 with TRBJ2-1; 9 bases line up with TRBD2. Losses at the gene ends were 3 bases for V and 7 bases for J; bases not matched to a gene: 4. Germline values: CDR1 KGHSH, CDR2 LQKENI. The CDR3 length is 14 residues. The CDR3 loop reads CASSPVSGRNEQFF. DNA for the CDR3: TGTGCCAGCTCACCGGTCAGCGGGAGGAATGAGCAGTTCTTC.

The CDR3 here is CASSGQGLNTEAFF. The CDR3 DNA is TGCGCCAGCAGCGGACAGGGCCTGAACACTGAAGCTTTCTTT. This sequence joins TRBV5-1 and TRBJ1-1, with 8 positions matching TRBD1. After removal of 4 bases from V and 0 bases from J, the junction contained 2 bases not matched to a gene. In germline, CDR1 is SGHRS, CDR2 YFSETQ. This CDR3 has 14 residues.

The chain joins TRBV2 to TRBJ1-2; D not resolved. The CDR3 length is 12 residues. V was pared by 3 bases and J by 4 bases, with 6 bases between. Germline assignment: CDR1 SNHLY and CDR2 FYNNEI. The chain's CDR3 is CASSEGSYGYTF. In DNA form, the CDR3 reads TGTGCCAGCAGTGAGGGTAGCTATGGCTACACCTTC.